The clone carrying this T cell receptor beta chain is a singleton in its sample. Library preparation (for TCRbeta) was performed with unique molecular identifiers. TCRdb called the PCR reads again in MiXCR, with one record for every CDR3 protein. Of approximately 800,000 distinct CDR3 sequences in the sample, under 20% are singletons; the top ten hold around 4.5%. This record belongs to a study of T-cell reconstitution after alpha-beta-depleted transplantation in children. From germline, CDR1 is SEHNR and CDR2 FQNEAQ (reference sequence). Trimming took 5 bases from V and 2 from J; bases not matched to a gene: 7. This CDR3 has 16 residues.

The source material was PBMCs, mostly from graft donor cells, sampled 360 days after TCRalphabeta/CD19-depleted stem cell transplant. The J gene is TRBJ2-3, the V gene TRBV7-9, with 10 nucleotides matching TRBD2. This clonotype originated in a male patient younger than 18 who had a stem cell transplant for acute lymphoblastic leukemia, so the T cells may come from the graft donor. The CDR3 loop reads CASSGRTSGYTDTQYF. Here the CDR3 DNA reads TGTGCCAGCAGCGGGAGGACTAGCGGTTACACAGATACGCAGTATTTT.